One and the same sample provided the 22 T cell receptor beta chains below, sequenced in a study of blood T cell repertoires in COVID-19. The table came from immunoSEQ multiplex PCR; TCRdb's copy has only in-frame clones and leaves some out. The table shows roughly 210,000 clones, with 88% occurring only once. Sequenced material: peripheral blood. The source of these receptors is a man aged 65 to 79 with acute or convalescent COVID-19.

This clone has a handful of counts. The V and J genes are TRBV28 and TRBJ2-3; TRBD2 is a possible D gene (6 bases). CDR3 length: 15 amino acids. Germline CDR1 and CDR2: MDHEN and SYDVKM. V lost 5 bases, J lost 3 bases, and 15 bases lay in between. The CDR3 here is CASSGGGTGTDTQYF. The DNA of the CDR3 is TGTGCCAGCAGTGGTGGAGGGACGGGGACAGATACGCAGTATTTT.

This clone was detected once. Other nucleotide sequences from this sample produce the same CDR3. The chain recombines TRBV7-2 with TRBJ2-7; 10 nucleotides match TRBD2. Germline CDR1 is SGHTA and CDR2 is FQGNSA. This CDR3 has 15 amino acids. With 5 bases clipped from V and 3 bases from J, the junction kept 7 bases outside the gene matches. The DNA of the CDR3 is TGTGCCAGCAGCCCCGGACTAGCGGTAAACTACGAGCAGTACTTC. It codes for CASSPGLAVNYEQYF.

For this clone: This specimen includes other DNA sequences encoding the same CDR3. The rearrangement joins TRBV18 to TRBJ1-1; 9 bases map to TRBD1. Germline lookup yields CDR1 KGHSH and CDR2 LQKENI. The CDR3 is made up of 15 amino acids. V trimming: 2 bases; J trimming: 1 base; junction bases outside the gene matches: 2. For the CDR3, the DNA is TGTGCCAGCTCACCAGGACAGGGGAGGAACACTGAAGCTTTCTTT. It yields the protein CASSPGQGRNTEAFF. Complete variable domain (other parts from reference TRBV18 and TRBJ1-1): NAGVMQNPRHLVRRRGQEARLRCSPMKGHSHVYWYRQLPEEGLKFMVYLQKENIIDESGMPKERFSAEFPKEGPSILRIQQVVRGDSAAYFCASSPGQGRNTEAFFGQGTRLTVV.

The V call is TRBV4-3, the J call TRBJ1-3; no reliable D call. The CDR3 covers 15 residues. Germline CDR1 reads LGHNA; CDR2 reads YSLEER. Trimming removed 4 bases from V and 3 bases from J, with 13 bases in between. CDR3 DNA sequence: TGCGCCAGCAGCCCCCAGTCCCAGTTTGGAAACACCATATATTTT. It encodes CASSPQSQFGNTIYF.

The chain carries TRBV19 and TRBJ2-1; TRBD1 matches at 7 bases. Per the germline V gene, CDR1 is LNHDA and CDR2 is SQIVND (reference sequence). This CDR3 contains 16 residues. The V and J ends lost 4 bases and 1 base, in that order; junction bases with no gene match: 7. The CDR3 DNA is TGTGCCAGTAGTAGAAGACAGGGTAAATCCTACAATGAGCAGTTCTTC. Translating gives CASSRRQGKSYNEQFF.

This chain uses TRBV29-1 with TRBJ1-2; D unresolved. From germline, CDR1 is SQVTM and CDR2 ANQGSEA. V dropped 8 bases and J dropped 6 bases, with 16 bases sitting between them. This CDR3 comprises 12 residues. CDR3 sequence (DNA): TGCAGCTCATTCACAGTGTCGGATGGCTACACCTTC. Translated, it gives CSSFTVSDGYTF.

The chain employs TRBV3-1 (or the pseudogene TRBV3-2) and TRBJ1-6, with D unresolved. Germline V gene data show CDR1 as LGHDT and CDR2 as YNNKEL (reference sequence). The CDR3 runs 14 residues. V was clipped by 4 bases and J by 6 bases, with 10 bases between them. CDR3 loop: CASSRGFGNSPLHF. CDR3 nucleotides: TGTGCCAGCAGCCGCGGGTTTGGTAATTCACCCCTCCACTTT.

This chain links TRBV28 with TRBJ2-7, with 8 nucleotides matching TRBD2. The germline CDR1 and CDR2 sequences are MDHEN and SYDVKM. V was clipped by 7 bases and J by 7 bases; unmatched bases: 21. This CDR3 is built from 17 residues. The CDR3 nucleotides read TGTGCCAGCACCCGATTCGGGGTCGAAGCGGGAGCACGAGAGCAGTACTTC. Translation: CASTRFGVEAGAREQYF.

V and J are TRBV12-3 or TRBV12-4 and TRBJ1-1, with unresolved D. Trimming took off 5 bases at V and 5 bases at J, with 9 bases between the two ends. CDR3 length equals 12 residues. DNA of the CDR3: TGTGCCAGCAGTGCCGGGGTGACTGAAGCTTTCTTT. Protein: CASSAGVTEAFF.

The gene calls are TRBV29-1 and TRBJ2-7; a possible D gene is TRBD1 (5 bases). The CDR3 runs to 15 residues. Deletions cut 7 bases from V and 0 bases from J, with 19 bases between. The germline CDR1 and CDR2 sequences are SQVTM and ANQGSEA. The CDR3 nucleotides read TGCAGCGCACTTACAGGAGAACGACCCTCCTACGAGCAGTACTTC. Amino acids: CSALTGERPSYEQYF.

This chain connects TRBV28 to TRBJ2-7; 8 bases are shared with TRBD1. CDR3 length: 17 residues. CDR1 and CDR2 (germline): MDHEN, SYDVKM. V was pared by 1 base and J by 3 bases, with 11 bases of the junction left unmatched. CDR3 nucleotides: TGTGCCAGCAGTTTATACGCTAGGGGTACAGGGGGCTACGAGCAGTACTTC. Amino acids: CASSLYARGTGGYEQYF.

The chain is built from TRBV30 and TRBJ1-5; weak D call: TRBD1 (6 bases). V was trimmed by 2 bases and J by 0 bases, leaving 11 bases between them. Germline lookup yields CDR1 GTSNPN and CDR2 SVGIG (reference sequence). The CDR3 extends over 15 amino acids. The CDR3 region has the DNA TGTGCCTGGAGTAGAGGGGGAAATAGCAATCAGCCCCAGCATTTT. It is translated as CAWSRGGNSNQPQHF.

The gene calls are TRBV5-5 and TRBJ1-2; D gene uncertain. V dropped 3 bases and J dropped 3 bases, with 9 bases sitting between them. Germline-derived CDR1 and CDR2 are SGHKS and YYEKEE (reference sequence). The CDR3 is 13 residues long. The CDR3 loop reads CASSSPGDYGYTF. The CDR3 DNA reads as TGTGCCAGCAGCTCCCCCGGAGACTATGGCTACACCTTC.

The V gene is TRBV25-1, the J gene TRBJ1-2, with D possibly matching TRBD1 (6 bases). The CDR3 totals 13 residues. In germline, CDR1 is MGHDK, CDR2 SYGVNS. V gave up 4 bases and J gave up 7 bases, with 13 bases separating them. The DNA for the CDR3 is TGTGCCAGCAGTGTGTGGCAGGGGAGTGGCTACACCTTC. This sequence encodes CASSVWQGSGYTF.

This rearrangement joins TRBV30 to TRBJ1-3; 7 bases line up with TRBD1. CDR1 and CDR2 (germline): GTSNPN, SVGIG (reference sequence). The CDR3 is made up of 15 amino acids. V was pared by 1 base and J by 0 bases, with 3 bases of the junction left unmatched. CDR3 loop: CAWSGQGFSGNTIYF. In DNA form, the CDR3 reads TGTGCCTGGAGTGGACAGGGTTTCTCTGGAAACACCATATATTTT.

V and J are TRBV11-2 and TRBJ1-4; the D is unclear. V lost 2 bases and J lost 4, with 8 bases in between. The CDR3 has 14 residues. CDR1 is SGHAT and CDR2 is FQNNGV in the germline V gene. The CDR3 region has the DNA TGTGCCAGCAGCTTACTCACTTTTAATGAAAAACTGTTTTTT. This translates into CASSLLTFNEKLFF.

The J gene is TRBJ2-1, the V gene TRBV19; 14 positions agree with TRBD2. Germline trimming cut 5 bases from V and 7 bases from J; bases unmatched to any gene: 7. Germline loops: CDR1 LNHDA, CDR2 SQIVND (reference sequence). The CDR3 spans 16 residues. The CDR3 protein is CASSPIGLAGGNEQFF. CDR3 nucleotide sequence: TGTGCCAGTAGTCCCATCGGACTAGCGGGAGGAAATGAGCAGTTCTTC. Using reference TRBV19 and TRBJ2-1 for the parts outside the CDR3, the full variable domain is DGGITQSPKYLFRKEGQNVTLSCEQNLNHDAMYWYRQDPGQGLRLIYYSQIVNDFQKGDIAEGYSVSREKKESFPLTVTSAQKNPTAFYLCASSPIGLAGGNEQFFGPGTRLTVL.

V is TRBV27 and J is TRBJ1-2, with a tentative D call TRBD1 (5 bases). V gave up 5 bases and J gave up 8 bases, with 12 bases separating them. Germline CDR1 reads MNHEY; CDR2 reads SMNVEV (reference sequence). The CDR3 runs to 12 residues. The CDR3 coding sequence is TGTGCCAGCAGTCCCAGGGATGGAGGCTACACCTTC. This codes for CASSPRDGGYTF.

This clone has just a few counts. The chain employs TRBV5-4 and TRBJ1-4; a possible D gene is TRBD1 (5 bases). Germline-derived CDR1 and CDR2 are SGHNT and YYREEE (reference sequence). Trimming took 3 bases from V and 1 from J, leaving 13 bases between them. The CDR3 extends over 16 amino acids. CDR3 in amino acids: CASSSGGTLTNEKLFF. The DNA for the CDR3 is TGTGCCAGCAGCTCCGGCGGGACCTTAACTAATGAAAAACTGTTTTTT.

The chain links TRBV29-1 to TRBJ2-5; D is ambiguous. V was trimmed by 5 bases and J by 0 bases, leaving 13 bases between them. This CDR3 region has 14 residues. The germline V gene has CDR1 SQVTM and CDR2 ANQGSEA. CDR3 residues: CSVPPFGYQETQYF. DNA of the CDR3: TGCAGCGTTCCCCCCTTTGGCTACCAAGAGACCCAGTACTTC.

The rearrangement uses TRBV5-1 and TRBJ2-1; D is possibly TRBD2 (6 bases). This CDR3 is built from 15 residues. V lost 3 bases, J lost 10 bases, and 20 bases lay in between. Germline V gives CDR1 SGHRS, CDR2 YFSETQ. CDR3 region: CASSSSTSAEGEQFF. The CDR3 nucleotides read TGCGCCAGCAGCTCCTCAACCAGCGCGGAGGGGGAGCAGTTCTTC.

This clone was seen more than once but under ten times. The chain joins TRBV14 to TRBJ2-2, with D perhaps TRBD1 (6 bases). This CDR3 is 15 amino acids long. CDR1 SGHDN and CDR2 FVKESK come from the germline V gene. V dropped 1 base and J dropped 5 bases, with 11 bases sitting between them. Here the CDR3 reads CASSQGKGGTGELFF. The CDR3 DNA reads as TGTGCCAGCAGCCAAGGTAAAGGGGGAACCGGGGAGCTGTTTTTT.